This T cell receptor (beta chain) was recorded in a study of identical twins. TCRdb re-called the 5' RACE reads with MiXCR, one entry per CDR3 protein. Of fewer than 900,000 distinct CDR3 sequences in the sample, approximately 18% were seen once. Study-wide results and limits: Whereas memory repertoires showed no such difference, abundant cord blood beta clonotypes carried fewer insertions.

As concerns this clonotype: Its specificity is unknown.

The CDR3 has 16 amino acids. The junction had 10 bases not matched to a gene; V was cut back by 5 bases and J by 5 bases. CDR1 SEHNR and CDR2 FQNEAQ come from the germline V gene (reference sequence). This sample was shared with a second study, whose subject was T cells expressing NK-cell markers. From that paper: No clear determination of HCMV specificity was made for expanded NKG2C+ T cell clones.

The sequenced sample consisted of PBMCs. The rearrangement links TRBV7-9 to TRBJ2-3; TRBD2 aligns across 10 bases. The source of this sequence is a woman under 30 in good health. The CDR3 nucleotides are TGTGCCAGCAGCGTCTTAGCGGGAGGACGCGGAGATACGCAGTATTTT. Translated: CASSVLAGGRGDTQYF.